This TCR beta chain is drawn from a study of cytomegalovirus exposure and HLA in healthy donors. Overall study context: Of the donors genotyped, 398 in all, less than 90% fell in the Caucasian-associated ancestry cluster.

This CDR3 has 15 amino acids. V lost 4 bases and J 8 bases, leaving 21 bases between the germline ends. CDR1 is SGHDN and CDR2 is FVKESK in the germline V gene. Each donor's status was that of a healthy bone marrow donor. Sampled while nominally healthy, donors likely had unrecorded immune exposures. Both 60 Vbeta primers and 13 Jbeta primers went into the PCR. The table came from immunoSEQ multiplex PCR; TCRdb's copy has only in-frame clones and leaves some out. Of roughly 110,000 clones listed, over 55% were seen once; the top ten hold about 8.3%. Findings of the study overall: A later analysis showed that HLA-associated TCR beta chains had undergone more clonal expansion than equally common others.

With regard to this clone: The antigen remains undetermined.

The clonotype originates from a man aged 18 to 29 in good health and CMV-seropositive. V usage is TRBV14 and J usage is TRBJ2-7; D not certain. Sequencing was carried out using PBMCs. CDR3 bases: TGTGCCAGCAGCCGCCACCGAGGATTGATGGCCCAGCAGTACTTC. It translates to CASSRHRGLMAQQYF.